This T cell receptor beta chain stems from a study of circulating CD8 cells and anti-PD-1 response in melanoma. Study results and limitations: Diversity ranked highest in DNEG and lowest in TIGIT subsets.

From live CD3+CD8+TCRalphabeta+ cells, four PD-1 and/or TIGIT subsets were sorted. Each library started from 15 ng of total RNA using the QIAseq Immune Repertoire TCR panel. TCRdb called the reads again in MiXCR, with one record for every CDR3 protein. This table holds 550 to 700 distinct CDR3 sequences, 6.5% to 9% found once. In its sample, this clonotype ranks as medium-sized. Its antigen is still unknown. V lost 2 bases to trimming and J lost 4 bases, with 14 bases between them. The CDR3 loop spans 15 amino acids. The sequence came from a human donor with melanoma. The J gene is TRBJ2-5, the V gene TRBV12-3 or TRBV12-4; D remains ambiguous. Specimen: CD8+ T cells from PBMCs, collected at baseline or after one month of anti-PD-1 therapy (not recorded which). The CDR3 coding sequence is TGTGCCAGCAGTTTAAATCCCCCCTACGGAGAGACCCAGTACTTC. Translating it yields CASSLNPPYGETQYF.